This T cell receptor (beta chain) is from a study of vaccination effects on CD4 cells after COVID-19. In the case of this clone: Its antigen is unknown.

Before sequencing, viral peptide pools were used by the ViraFEST assay to expand antigen-specific CD4+ T cells. The culture ran for less than 12 days, and then CD4+ T cells were isolated. Participants were given two doses of BNT162b2 or mRNA-1273 vaccine. Vaccinees lacked prior SARS-CoV-2 infection and tested negative for nucleocapsid antibodies. A few million PBMC were seeded per well and grown in the presence of about 10 IU/ml IL-2 and roughly 9.9 ug/ml peptides. Produced via immunoSEQ multiplex PCR; TCRdb's table is partial and in-frame only. The profile shows some 70,000 clones, approximately 81% of them singletons. The sample here was CD4+ T cells from PBMCs cultured with HCoV-229E spike peptides, taken after COVID-19 vaccination. This sequence was found in a human donor who received a COVID-19 vaccine.

The CDR3, as DNA: TGTGCCAGCTCACCACAAGCTGGCTCTGGAAACACCATATATTTT. This gives the protein CASSPQAGSGNTIYF. V is TRBV18 and J is TRBJ1-3; D unclear. The CDR3 covers 15 residues. The V and J ends lost 1 base and 0 bases respectively, with 7 bases between them. Germline-derived CDR1 and CDR2 are KGHSH and LQKENI.